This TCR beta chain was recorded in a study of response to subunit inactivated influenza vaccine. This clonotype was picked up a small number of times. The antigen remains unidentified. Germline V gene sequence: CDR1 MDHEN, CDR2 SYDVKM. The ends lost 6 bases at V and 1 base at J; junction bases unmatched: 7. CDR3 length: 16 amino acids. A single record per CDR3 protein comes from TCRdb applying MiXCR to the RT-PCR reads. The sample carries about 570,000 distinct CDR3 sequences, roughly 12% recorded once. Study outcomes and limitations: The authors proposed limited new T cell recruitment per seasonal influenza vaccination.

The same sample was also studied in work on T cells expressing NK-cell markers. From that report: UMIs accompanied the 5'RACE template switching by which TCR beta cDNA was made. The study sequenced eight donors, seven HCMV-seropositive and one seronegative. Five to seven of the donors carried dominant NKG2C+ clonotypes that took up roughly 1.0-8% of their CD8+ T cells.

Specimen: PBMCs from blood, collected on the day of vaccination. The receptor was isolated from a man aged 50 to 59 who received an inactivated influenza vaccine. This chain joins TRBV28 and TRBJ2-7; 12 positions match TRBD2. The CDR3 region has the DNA TGTGCCAGCAGCCTAGGGACTAGCGGGCTTTCCTACGAGCAGTACTTC. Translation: CASSLGTSGLSYEQYF.